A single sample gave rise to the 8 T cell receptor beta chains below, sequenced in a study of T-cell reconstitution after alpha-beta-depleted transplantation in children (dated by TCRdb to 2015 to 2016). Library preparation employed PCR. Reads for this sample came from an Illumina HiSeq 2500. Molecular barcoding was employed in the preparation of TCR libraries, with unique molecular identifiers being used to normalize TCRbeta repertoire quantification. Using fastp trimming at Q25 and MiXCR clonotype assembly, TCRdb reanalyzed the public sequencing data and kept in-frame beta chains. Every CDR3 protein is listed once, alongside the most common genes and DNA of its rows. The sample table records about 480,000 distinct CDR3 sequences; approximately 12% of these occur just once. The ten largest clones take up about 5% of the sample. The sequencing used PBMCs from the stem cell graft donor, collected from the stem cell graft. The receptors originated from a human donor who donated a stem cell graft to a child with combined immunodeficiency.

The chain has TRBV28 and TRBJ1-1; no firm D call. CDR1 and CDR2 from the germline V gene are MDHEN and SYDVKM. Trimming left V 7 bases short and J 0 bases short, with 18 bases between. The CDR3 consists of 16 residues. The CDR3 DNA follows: TGTGCCAGCACGGAGGAGCGTGAAAGCATGAACACTGAAGCTTTCTTT. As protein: CASTEERESMNTEAFF. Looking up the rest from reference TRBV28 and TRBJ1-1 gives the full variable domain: DVKVTQSSRYLVKRTGEKVFLECVQDMDHENMFWYRQDPGLGLRLIYFSYDVKMKEKGDIPEGYSVSREKKERFSLILESASTNQTSMYLCASTEERESMNTEAFFGQGTRLTVV.

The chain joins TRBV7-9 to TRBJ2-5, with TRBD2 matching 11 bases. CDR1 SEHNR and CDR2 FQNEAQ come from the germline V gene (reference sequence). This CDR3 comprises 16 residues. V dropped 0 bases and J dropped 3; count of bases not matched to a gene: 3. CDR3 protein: CASSLAPGLAEETQYF. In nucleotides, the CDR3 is TGTGCCAGCAGCTTAGCTCCGGGACTAGCGGAAGAGACCCAGTACTTC.

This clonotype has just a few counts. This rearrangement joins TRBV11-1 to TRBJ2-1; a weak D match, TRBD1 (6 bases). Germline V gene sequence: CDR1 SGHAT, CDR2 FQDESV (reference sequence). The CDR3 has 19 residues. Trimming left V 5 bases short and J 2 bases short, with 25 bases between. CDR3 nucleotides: TGTGCCAGCAGCCTGGCGAGGGGTCGACAGGCCAGCGCCTACAATGAGCAGTTCTTC. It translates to CASSLARGRQASAYNEQFF.

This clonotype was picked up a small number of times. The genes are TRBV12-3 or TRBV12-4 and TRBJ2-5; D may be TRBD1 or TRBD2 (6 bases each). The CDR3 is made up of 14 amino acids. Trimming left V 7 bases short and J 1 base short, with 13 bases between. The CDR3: CASTEGDSQETQYF. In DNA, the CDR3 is TGTGCCAGCACCGAGGGGGACTCCCAAGAGACCCAGTACTTC.

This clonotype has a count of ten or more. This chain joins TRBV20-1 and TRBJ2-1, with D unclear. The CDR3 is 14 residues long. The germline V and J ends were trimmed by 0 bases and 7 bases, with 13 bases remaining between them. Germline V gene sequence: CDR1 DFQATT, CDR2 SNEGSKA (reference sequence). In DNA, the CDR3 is TGCAGTGCTAGAGATGATCCCTTTTTGAATGAGCAGTTCTTC. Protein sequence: CSARDDPFLNEQFF.

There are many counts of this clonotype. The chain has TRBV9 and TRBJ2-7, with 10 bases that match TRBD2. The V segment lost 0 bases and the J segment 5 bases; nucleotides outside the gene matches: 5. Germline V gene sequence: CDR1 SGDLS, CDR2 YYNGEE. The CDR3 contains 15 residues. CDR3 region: CASSVGASGSHEQYF. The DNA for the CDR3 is TGTGCCAGCAGCGTAGGGGCTAGCGGGAGTCACGAGCAGTACTTC. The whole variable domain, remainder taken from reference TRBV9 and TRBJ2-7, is DSGVTQTPKHLITATGQRVTLRCSPRSGDLSVYWYQQSLDQGLQFLIQYYNGEERAKGNILERFSAQQFPDLHSELNLSSLELGDSALYFCASSVGASGSHEQYFGPGTRLTVT.

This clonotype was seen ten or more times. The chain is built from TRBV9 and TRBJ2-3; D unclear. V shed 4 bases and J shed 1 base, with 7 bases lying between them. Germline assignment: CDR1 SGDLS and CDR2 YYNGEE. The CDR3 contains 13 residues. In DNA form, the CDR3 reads TGTGCCAGCAGCCCCGACGGCACAGATACGCAGTATTTT. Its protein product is CASSPDGTDTQYF.

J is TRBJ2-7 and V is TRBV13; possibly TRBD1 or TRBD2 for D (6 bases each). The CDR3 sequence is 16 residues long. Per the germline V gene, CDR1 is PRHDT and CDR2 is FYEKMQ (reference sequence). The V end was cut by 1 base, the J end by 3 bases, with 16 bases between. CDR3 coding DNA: TGTGCCAGCAGCTTAGCGGGGGCGAATCCCGGCTACGAGCAGTACTTC. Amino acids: CASSLAGANPGYEQYF.